The rows below give T cell receptor beta chains drawn from one sample of a study of T-cell memory formation after mild COVID-19. TCRdb redid the calling of the 5' RACE reads with MiXCR, one entry per CDR3 protein. The sample shows approximately 270,000 distinct CDR3 sequences, 15% to 20% of them seen only once. Input material: PBMCs or a T cell subset sorted from them (not recorded which). The receptor source for this set is a man younger than 30 who had mild COVID-19 (a few samples of this study predate the infection). Cell type and time point are not known. Both conserved end residues are part of each CDR3. A D gene is named only where the DNA matches it firmly. Not every row has a clone size; where given, it reads once, few, many or a size class.

d_call clone_size v_call cdr3_aa
- many TRBV7-2 CASSLGRGHYEQYF
TRBD2 - TRBV29-1 CSVVREGGTQYF
- - TRBV2 CASTPLLNQPQHF
TRBD1 - TRBV6-5 CASSYSGQGTVNTEAFF
- - TRBV20-1 CSARIAGPNEKLFF
- - TRBV7-9 CASSLVGLDEAFF
- - TRBV6-5 CASSYGRWAGGDEQFF
- few TRBV5-4 CALRGPAGEAFF
TRBD1 - TRBV6-1 CASRPDRDHSPLHF
- - TRBV5-1 CASTPRGGRGVDMNTEAFF